The T cell receptor (beta chain) under discussion was sequenced for a study of blood T cell repertoires in COVID-19. Data came from immunoSEQ multiplex PCR; TCRdb stores just in-frame clones and leaves some out. Among around 79,000 clones listed, around 88% were seen once. The CDR3 runs to 15 residues. CDR1 SGHTA and CDR2 FQGNSA come from the germline V gene. V lost 5 bases, J lost 4 bases, and 16 bases lay in between. V usage is TRBV7-2 and J usage is TRBJ2-3, with D perhaps TRBD2 (6 bases). The receptor comes from a man between 65 and 85 years old with active or convalescent COVID-19. What was sequenced was peripheral blood. CDR3 bases: TGTGCCAGCAGCGGGGCGGCGGGATTAGCAGATACGCAGTATTTT. It is translated as CASSGAAGLADTQYF.